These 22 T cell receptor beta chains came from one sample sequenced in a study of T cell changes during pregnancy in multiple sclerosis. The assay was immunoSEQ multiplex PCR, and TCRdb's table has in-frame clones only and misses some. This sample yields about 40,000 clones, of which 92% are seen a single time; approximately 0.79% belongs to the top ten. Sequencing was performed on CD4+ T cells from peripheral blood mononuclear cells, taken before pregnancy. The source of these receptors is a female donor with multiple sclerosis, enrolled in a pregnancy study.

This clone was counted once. In DNA form, the CDR3 reads TGCAGCGCCGCCGAGGGCCGGGAGACCCAGTACTTC. Translating gives CSAAEGRETQYF. This chain links TRBV29-1 with TRBJ2-5; a weak D match, TRBD2 (5 bases). Germline loops: CDR1 SQVTM, CDR2 ANQGSEA. Trimming took 7 bases from V and 5 from J, leaving 14 bases between them. This CDR3 spans 12 amino acids.

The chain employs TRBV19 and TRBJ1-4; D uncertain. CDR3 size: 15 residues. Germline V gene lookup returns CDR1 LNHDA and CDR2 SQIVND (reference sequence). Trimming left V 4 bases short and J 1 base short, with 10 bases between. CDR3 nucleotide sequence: TGTGCCAGTAGTACCCACAGACGAACTAATGAAAAACTGTTTTTT. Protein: CASSTHRRTNEKLFF.

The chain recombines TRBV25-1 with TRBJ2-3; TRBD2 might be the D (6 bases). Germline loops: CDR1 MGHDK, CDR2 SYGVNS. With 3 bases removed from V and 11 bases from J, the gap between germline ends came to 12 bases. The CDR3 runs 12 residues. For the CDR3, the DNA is TGTGCCAGCAGTGAGGGACTCCGAGGGCAGTATTTT. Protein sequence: CASSEGLRGQYF.

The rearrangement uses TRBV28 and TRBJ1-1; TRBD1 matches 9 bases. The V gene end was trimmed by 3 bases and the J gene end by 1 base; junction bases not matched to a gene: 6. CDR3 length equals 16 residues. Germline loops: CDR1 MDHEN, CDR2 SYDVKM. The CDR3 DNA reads TGTGCCAGCAGTTTGGGGACAGGGTCAACGAACACTGAAGCTTTCTTT. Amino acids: CASSLGTGSTNTEAFF.

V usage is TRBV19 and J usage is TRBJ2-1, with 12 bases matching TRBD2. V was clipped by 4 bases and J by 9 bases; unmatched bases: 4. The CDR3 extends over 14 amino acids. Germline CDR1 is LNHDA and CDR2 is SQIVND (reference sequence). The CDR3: CASSRLAGGSEQFF. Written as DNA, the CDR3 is TGTGCCAGTAGTAGGCTAGCGGGAGGGAGTGAGCAGTTCTTC.

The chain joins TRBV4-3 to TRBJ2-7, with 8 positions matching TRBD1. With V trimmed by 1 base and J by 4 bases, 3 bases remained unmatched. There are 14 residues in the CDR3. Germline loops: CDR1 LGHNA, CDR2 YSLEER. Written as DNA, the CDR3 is TGCGCCAGCAGCCAAGCCGACAGGGGATACGAGCAGTACTTC. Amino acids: CASSQADRGYEQYF.

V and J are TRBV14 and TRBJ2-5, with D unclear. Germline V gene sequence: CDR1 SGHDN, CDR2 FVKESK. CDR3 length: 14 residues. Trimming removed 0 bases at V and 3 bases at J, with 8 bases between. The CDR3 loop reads CASSQDLVEETQYF. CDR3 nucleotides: TGTGCCAGCAGCCAAGACCTAGTGGAAGAGACCCAGTACTTC.

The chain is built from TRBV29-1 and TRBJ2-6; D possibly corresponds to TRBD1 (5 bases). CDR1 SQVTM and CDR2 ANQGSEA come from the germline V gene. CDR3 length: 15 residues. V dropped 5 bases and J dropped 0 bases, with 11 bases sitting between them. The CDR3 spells CSVLVTGSGANVLTF. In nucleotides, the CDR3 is TGCAGCGTTTTGGTTACAGGCTCTGGGGCCAACGTCCTGACTTTC.

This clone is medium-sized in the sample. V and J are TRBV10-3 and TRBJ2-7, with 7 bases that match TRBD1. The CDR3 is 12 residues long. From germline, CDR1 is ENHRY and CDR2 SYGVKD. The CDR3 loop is CASSGQVSEQYF. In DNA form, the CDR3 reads TGTGCGAGCAGTGGACAGGTCTCCGAGCAGTACTTC.

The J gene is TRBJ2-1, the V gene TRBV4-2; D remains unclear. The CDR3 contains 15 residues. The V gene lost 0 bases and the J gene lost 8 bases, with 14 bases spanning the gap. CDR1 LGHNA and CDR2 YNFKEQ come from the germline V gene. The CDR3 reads CASSQDFRTTYEQFF. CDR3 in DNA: TGTGCCAGCAGCCAAGATTTCCGTACTACATATGAGCAGTTCTTC.

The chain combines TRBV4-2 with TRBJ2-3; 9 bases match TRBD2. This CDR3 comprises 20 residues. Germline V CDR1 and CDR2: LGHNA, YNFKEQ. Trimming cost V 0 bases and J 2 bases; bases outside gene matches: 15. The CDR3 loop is CASSQDWVPATSGSTDTQYF. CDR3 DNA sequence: TGTGCCAGCAGCCAAGATTGGGTTCCGGCGACTAGCGGTTCCACAGATACGCAGTATTTT.

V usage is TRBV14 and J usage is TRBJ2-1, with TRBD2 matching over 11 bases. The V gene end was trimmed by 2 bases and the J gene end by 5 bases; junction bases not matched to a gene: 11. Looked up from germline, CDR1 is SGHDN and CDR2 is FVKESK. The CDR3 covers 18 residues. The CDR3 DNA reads TGTGCCAGCAGCCAAAGATCGTTAGCGGGAGGGAACGACAATGAGCAGTTCTTC. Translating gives CASSQRSLAGGNDNEQFF.

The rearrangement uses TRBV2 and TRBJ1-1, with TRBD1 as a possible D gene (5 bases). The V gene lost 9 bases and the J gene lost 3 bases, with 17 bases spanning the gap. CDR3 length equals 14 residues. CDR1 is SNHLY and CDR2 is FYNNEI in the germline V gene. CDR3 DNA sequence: TGTGCCAGTGCCACCGGGGGATGGGACACTGAAGCTTTCTTT. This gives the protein CASATGGWDTEAFF.

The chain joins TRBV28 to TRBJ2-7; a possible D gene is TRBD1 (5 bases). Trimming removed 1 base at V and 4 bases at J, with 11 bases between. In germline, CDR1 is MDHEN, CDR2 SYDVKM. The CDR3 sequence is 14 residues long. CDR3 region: CASSLSGRVYEQYF. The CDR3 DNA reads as TGTGCCAGCAGTTTATCTGGCAGGGTGTACGAGCAGTACTTC.

The CDR3 loop is CASSFSGQGKETQYF. The CDR3 DNA reads as TGTGCCAGCAGTTTCTCGGGACAGGGAAAAGAGACCCAGTACTTC. V usage is TRBV28 and J usage is TRBJ2-5; 9 bases line up with TRBD1. This CDR3 has 15 amino acids. CDR1 MDHEN and CDR2 SYDVKM come from the germline V gene. V shed 3 bases and J 3 bases; nucleotides not matched to a gene: 5.

CDR3 protein: CASSHRGESSPLHF. In DNA, the CDR3 is TGCGCCAGCAGCCACAGGGGAGAGTCTTCACCCCTCCACTTT. V is TRBV5-1 and J is TRBJ1-6, with 7 bases identical to TRBD1. V shed 4 bases, J shed 9 bases, and the junction held 7 bases outside the gene matches. There are 14 residues in the CDR3. The germline gives CDR1 SGHRS, CDR2 YFSETQ.

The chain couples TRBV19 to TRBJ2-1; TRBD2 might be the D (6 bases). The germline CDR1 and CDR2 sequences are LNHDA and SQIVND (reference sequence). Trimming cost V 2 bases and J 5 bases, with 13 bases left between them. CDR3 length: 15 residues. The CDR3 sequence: CASSIFGRVDNEQFF. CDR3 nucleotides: TGTGCCAGTAGTATATTCGGGAGAGTGGACAATGAGCAGTTCTTC.

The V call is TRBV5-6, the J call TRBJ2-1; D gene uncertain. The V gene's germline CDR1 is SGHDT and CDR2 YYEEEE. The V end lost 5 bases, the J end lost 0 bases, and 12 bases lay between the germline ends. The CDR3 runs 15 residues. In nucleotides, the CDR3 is TGTGCCAGCAGTTACCTGCGGAGCTCCTACAATGAGCAGTTCTTC. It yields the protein CASSYLRSSYNEQFF.

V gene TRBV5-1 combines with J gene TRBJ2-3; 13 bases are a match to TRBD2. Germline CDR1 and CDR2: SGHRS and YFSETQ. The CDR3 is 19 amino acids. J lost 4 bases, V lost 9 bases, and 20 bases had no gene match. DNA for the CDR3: TGCGCCACAGGGACAGGGCCACGACTAGCGGGAGGCCACCCAGATACGCAGTATTTT. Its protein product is CATGTGPRLAGGHPDTQYF.

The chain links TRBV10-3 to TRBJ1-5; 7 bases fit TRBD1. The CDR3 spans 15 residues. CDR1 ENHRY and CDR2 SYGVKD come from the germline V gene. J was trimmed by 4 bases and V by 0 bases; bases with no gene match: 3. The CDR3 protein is CAISESLTGNQPQHF. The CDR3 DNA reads TGTGCCATCAGTGAGTCGTTGACAGGGAATCAGCCCCAGCATTTT.

The CDR3 DNA sequence: TGTGCCAGCAGCGCCGGACTAGCGGTTAACAATGAGCAGTTCTTC. Its protein is CASSAGLAVNNEQFF. The V and J genes are TRBV9 and TRBJ2-1, with TRBD2 matching 10 bases. Germline-derived CDR1 and CDR2 are SGDLS and YYNGEE. J gave up 5 bases and V 3 bases, and 5 bases lay outside the gene matches. The CDR3 runs 15 residues. The variable domain in full, completed from reference TRBV9 and TRBJ2-1, reads DSGVTQTPKHLITATGQRVTLRCSPRSGDLSVYWYQQSLDQGLQFLIQYYNGEERAKGNILERFSAQQFPDLHSELNLSSLELGDSALYFCASSAGLAVNNEQFFGPGTRLTVL.

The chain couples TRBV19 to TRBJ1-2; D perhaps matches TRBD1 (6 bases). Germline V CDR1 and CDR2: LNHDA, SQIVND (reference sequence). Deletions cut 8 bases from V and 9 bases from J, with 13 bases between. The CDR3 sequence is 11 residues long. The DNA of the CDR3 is TGTGCCAGTGTCTACAGGGCCAGCTACACCTTC. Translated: CASVYRASYTF. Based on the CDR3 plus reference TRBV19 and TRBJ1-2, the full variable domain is DGGITQSPKYLFRKEGQNVTLSCEQNLNHDAMYWYRQDPGQGLRLIYYSQIVNDFQKGDIAEGYSVSREKKESFPLTVTSAQKNPTAFYLCASVYRASYTFGSGTRLTVV.